The rows below give T cell receptor beta chains drawn from one sample of a study of T cell changes during pregnancy in multiple sclerosis. Sequenced by immunoSEQ multiplex PCR; TCRdb stores in-frame clones only, minus some. The sample holds approximately 89,000 clones, about 94% seen once. The input for sequencing was peripheral blood, taken in the third trimester of pregnancy. The receptors derive from a female donor with multiple sclerosis, enrolled in a pregnancy study. Both conserved end residues are part of each CDR3. D genes are given only for firm matches. The listing skips clone size in some rows; elsewhere it reads once, few, many or a size class.

clone_size	v_call	d_call	j_call	cdr3_nt	cdr3_aa
.	TRBV6-5	.	TRBJ1-4	TGTGCCAGCGGAAGGGGTTCGCATGAAAAACTGTTTTTT	CASGRGSHEKLFF
.	TRBV5-5	.	TRBJ2-7	TGTGCCAGCAGCTTTAGTGGCAGGGTCTACGAGCAGTACTTC	CASSFSGRVYEQYF
.	TRBV20-1	.	TRBJ2-1	TGCAGTGCCACTAGGGGGGGCCGGCAGTTCTTC	CSATRGGRQFF
once	TRBV6-5	.	TRBJ1-4	TGTGCCAGCAGTTACTCCGCAGGGTTCAGAGAAAAACTGTTTTTT	CASSYSAGFREKLFF
.	TRBV2	.	TRBJ2-6	TGTGCCAGCAGTGACAGGCCCAACGTCCTGACTTTC	CASSDRPNVLTF
.	TRBV2	.	TRBJ1-4	TGTGCCAGCAGTGAGGGGACTCAGAGTTCTAATGAAAAACTGTTTTTT	CASSEGTQSSNEKLFF
.	TRBV5-4	.	TRBJ2-3	TGTGCCAGCAGCTTGTGGTCGGTTGTTCATACGCAGTATTTT	CASSLWSVVHTQYF
.	TRBV5-1	.	TRBJ1-4	TGCGCCAGCAGCTTGGGCCTGCGCGGAGGGGCTACCACTAATGAAAAACTGTTTTTT	CASSLGLRGGATTNEKLFF
few	TRBV2	.	TRBJ1-1	TGTGCCAGCAGTTCCGACAGCACTGAAGCTTTCTTT	CASSSDSTEAFF
.	TRBV7-2	.	TRBJ1-1	TGTGCCAGCAGCTCCCGGACAGCTTGGATCACTGAAGCTTTCTTT	CASSSRTAWITEAFF
.	TRBV6-6	.	TRBJ1-6	TGTGCCAGCAGTTACTCGAGGCAGCAATATAATTCACCCCTCCACTTT	CASSYSRQQYNSPLHF
.	TRBV10-2	.	TRBJ1-1	TGCGCCAGCAGTGAGCGAGGGACAACTTTCTTT	CASSERGTTFF
.	TRBV5-5	.	TRBJ1-2	TGTGCCAGCAGCTTGTTAGCGCGGGGCTACACCTTC	CASSLLARGYTF
.	TRBV5-1	.	TRBJ1-2	TGCGCCAGCAGCTTGGGGACAGAATCTAACTATGGCTACACCTTC	CASSLGTESNYGYTF
.	TRBV29-1	.	TRBJ1-5	TGCAGCGTTGAGCGTGAGGCCAATCAGCCCCAGCATTTT	CSVEREANQPQHF
.	TRBV5-6	TRBD1	TRBJ1-6	TGTGCCAGCAGCTTTGGACAGGGAAATTCACCCCTCCACTTT	CASSFGQGNSPLHF
.	TRBV7-2	.	TRBJ1-2	TGTGCCAGCAGCTTAGCGATCGGGGATGGCTACACCTTC	CASSLAIGDGYTF
.	TRBV19	TRBD1	TRBJ1-2	TGTGCCAGTCGAGGGGGCAGCTATGGCTACACCTTC	CASRGGSYGYTF
.	TRBV10-3	.	TRBJ1-1	TGTGCCATCAGTGAGTCGGAGGGAATGAACACTGAAGCTTTCTTT	CAISESEGMNTEAFF
.	TRBV4-1	.	TRBJ1-2	TGCGCCAGCAGCCAAGATGAGGCCAGGGAAGGGGATGGCTACACCTTC	CASSQDEAREGDGYTF
few	TRBV2	.	TRBJ1-1	TGTGCCAGCAGCCCCACAGGTGGTCAGGCGTCGAACACTGAAGCTTTCTTT	CASSPTGGQASNTEAFF
.	TRBV2	TRBD1	TRBJ2-3	TGTGCCAGCAGTGCCACAGGGGCGGGAGATACGCAGTATTTT	CASSATGAGDTQYF
.	TRBV7-9	TRBD1	TRBJ1-2	TGTGCCAGCAGCGAGACACCGGGACAGGGGTTAGGGTACTATGGCTACACCTTC	CASSETPGQGLGYYGYTF
.	TRBV12-5	TRBD1	TRBJ1-1	TGTGCTAGCGGTTTCGTCGACAGGGGGAACACTGAAGCTTTCTTT	CASGFVDRGNTEAFF
.	TRBV7-3	TRBD1	TRBJ1-2	TGTGCCAGCAGCATGACAGGACAGGACTATGGCTACACCTTC	CASSMTGQDYGYTF
.	TRBV21-1	.	TRBJ1-2	TGTGCCAGCAGCATTCCCCGTTATGGCTACACCTTC	CASSIPRYGYTF
.	TRBV19	.	TRBJ2-2	TGTGCCAGTAGTAAGAATAGCGTGCCCACCGGGGAGCTGTTTTTT	CASSKNSVPTGELFF
.	TRBV4-1	.	TRBJ2-5	TGCGCCAGCAGCCCAACGGAAACAGGGTGGAGCACAGAGACCCAGTACTTC	CASSPTETGWSTETQYF
once	TRBV30	.	TRBJ2-5	TGTGCCTGGGGGAGGCGGGGGCCGGGGACCCAGTACTTC	CAWGRRGPGTQYF
.	TRBV2	.	TRBJ2-5	TGTGCCACCCACCGGGAGGGGGCGGAAGAGACCCAGTACTTC	CATHREGAEETQYF
.	TRBV5-4	.	TRBJ1-1	TGTGCCAGCAGCACTCTCCCCCCCACAGTTGAAGCTTTCTTT	CASSTLPPTVEAFF
.	TRBV19	TRBD2	TRBJ2-3	TGTGCCAGTAGTATACTAGCGGCAAGCACAGATACGCAGTATTTT	CASSILAASTDTQYF
.	TRBV10-3	.	TRBJ2-5	TGTGCCATCAGTCCCGGTTTAGAGGGGACCCAGTACTTC	CAISPGLEGTQYF